This entry lists 7 T cell receptor beta chains sequenced from one sample in a study of T cells in Graves' hyperthyroidism and ophthalmopathy. Regions amplified from RNA transcripts were the TCR beta CDR3 regions. The primer set for the first-round RT-PCR of the TCR CDR3 was HTBI. TCRdb recomputed calls from the multiplex PCR reads with MiXCR, one row per CDR3 protein. The sample shows 500,000 or so distinct CDR3 sequences, 15% to 20% of them seen only once. Input material: blood. These receptors were obtained from a woman aged 25 to 39 with Graves' ophthalmopathy.

In its sample, this clonotype was seen many times. The chain uses TRBV18 and TRBJ1-1; D is possibly TRBD1 (6 bases). The germline CDR1 and CDR2 sequences are KGHSH and LQKENI. The ends were cut back, 3 bases at V and 5 bases at J, with 16 bases in the middle. The CDR3 runs 15 residues. CDR3 residues: CASSPSGGVGTEAFF. In DNA, the CDR3 is TGTGCCAGCTCACCCTCGGGGGGCGTAGGAACTGAAGCTTTCTTT.

This clonotype was seen more than once but under ten times. A single base separates this from a much larger clone, so it may be a read error. The chain recombines TRBV5-1 with TRBJ2-7; tentative D call: TRBD1 (6 bases). Germline V CDR1 and CDR2: SGHRS, YFSETQ. Trimming shortened V by 3 bases and J by 2 bases, and 12 bases separated the two germline ends. This CDR3 spans 14 amino acids. The CDR3 DNA sequence: TGCGCCAGCAGCTCAGGGGTCTTGGCCTACGAGCAGTACTTC. Translation gives CASSSGVLAYEQYF.

This clonotype came up many times. The V call is TRBV6-2 or TRBV6-3, the J call TRBJ1-1; weak D call: TRBD1 (5 bases). CDR1 is MNHEY, CDR2 SVGEGT, per germline. The CDR3 sequence is 17 residues long. V gave up 5 bases and J gave up 0 bases, with 19 bases separating them. The CDR3 is CASSRPSVTDMNTEAFF. The CDR3 DNA is TGTGCCAGCAGTAGACCATCTGTGACGGACATGAACACTGAAGCTTTCTTT.

This clonotype was seen repeatedly, ten times or more. The genes are TRBV28 and TRBJ2-5; 8 bases map to TRBD2. CDR1 is MDHEN and CDR2 is SYDVKM in the germline V gene. The CDR3 runs 15 residues. Trimming removed 4 bases from V and 2 bases from J; junction bases left unmatched: 6. The CDR3 DNA follows: TGTGCCAGCAGTTCTTTAGCGGGACTACAAGAGACCCAGTACTTC. Amino acid sequence: CASSSLAGLQETQYF.

The rearrangement joins TRBV10-3 to TRBJ2-6; no reliable D call. This CDR3 contains 16 residues. V was clipped by 2 bases and J by 0 bases, with 8 bases between them. Germline loops: CDR1 ENHRY, CDR2 SYGVKD. The DNA of the CDR3 is TGTGCCATCAGTGAGAGGGATCTCTCTGGGGCCAACGTCCTGACTTTC. Translated, it gives CAISERDLSGANVLTF.

This clonotype showed up just a few times. The gene calls are TRBV12-3 or TRBV12-4 and TRBJ1-1; the D gene is possibly TRBD1 (6 bases). This CDR3 is 17 amino acids long. Trimming pared 1 base from V and 5 bases from J, leaving 20 bases between. CDR3 in amino acids: CASSLGSQGMASTEAFF. The CDR3 DNA follows: TGTGCCAGCAGTTTAGGGTCCCAGGGGATGGCGAGTACTGAAGCTTTCTTT.

The rearrangement joins TRBV7-6 to TRBJ1-2; D possibly corresponds to TRBD1 (5 bases). The germline V and J ends were trimmed by 1 base and 8 bases, with 14 bases remaining between them. Germline V gives CDR1 SGHVS, CDR2 FNYEAQ. The CDR3 is made up of 14 amino acids. Written as DNA, the CDR3 is TGTGCCAGCAGCTTAGGAGGGACTCCCATAGGCTACACCTTC. This sequence encodes CASSLGGTPIGYTF.